This T cell receptor (delta chain) originates from a study of Vδ1+ human thymocytes. General study points: TRD repertoires were essentially private, unlike widely shared TRG clonotypes. In the thymus, TRG and TRD repertoires looked highly polyclonal with Gaussian CDR3 lengths.

As regards this clone: The target antigen is unknown.

Sequences come from RNA converted to cDNA by reverse transcription. The CDR3 regions were amplified by multiplex PCR from V-gene primers to a constant-region primer. TCRdb repeated clone calling on the multiplex PCR reads with CATT. The sample holds some 54,000 delta-chain clones; roughly 15% are singletons and the top ten take approximately 0.5%. The CDR3 contains 17 residues. Germline lookup yields CDR1 TSWWSYY and CDR2 QGS. The V and J ends lost 3 bases and 7 bases, in that order; junction bases with no gene match: 13. After alphabeta T cell depletion, CD3+ Vdelta1+ Vdelta2- thymocytes were sorted. Between about 97% and 99.6% of sorted thymocytes were Vdelta1+.

This TCR was sampled from a boy under two years old who had congenital heart surgery. The V gene is TRDV1, the J gene TRDJ1; TRDD3 matches at 11 bases. The sequencing input was Vdelta1+ gamma-delta thymocytes from the thymus. Subset denoted: FACS-sorted CD3+ TCRalphabeta- TCRVdelta1+ TCRVdelta2- thymocytes. DNA for the CDR3: TGTGCTCTTGGGGAGCCCGTACTGGGGGATAATAGGGTTAAACTCATCTTT. It is translated as CALGEPVLGDNRVKLIF.